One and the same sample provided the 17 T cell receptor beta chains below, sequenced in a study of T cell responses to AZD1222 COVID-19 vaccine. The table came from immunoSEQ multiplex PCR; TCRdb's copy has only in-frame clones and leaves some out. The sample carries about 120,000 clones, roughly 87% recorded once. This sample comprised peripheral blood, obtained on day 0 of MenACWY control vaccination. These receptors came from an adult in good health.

Here the CDR3 DNA reads TGTGCCAGCAGCCCGGACAGGGACACCTACGAGCAGTACTTC. It specifies CASSPDRDTYEQYF. The chain uses TRBV7-9 and TRBJ2-7, with 8 bases aligning to TRBD1. Germline V lookup: CDR1 SEHNR, CDR2 FQNEAQ (reference sequence). This CDR3 comprises 14 residues. The trim removed 5 bases at V and 2 bases at J, leaving 5 bases unmatched. Variable domain in full (rest from reference TRBV7-9 and TRBJ2-7): DTGVSQNPRHKITKRGQNVTFRCDPISEHNRLYWYRQTLGQGPEFLTYFQNEAQLEKSRLLSDRFSAERPKGSFSTLEIQRTEQGDSAMYLCASSPDRDTYEQYFGPGTRLTVT.

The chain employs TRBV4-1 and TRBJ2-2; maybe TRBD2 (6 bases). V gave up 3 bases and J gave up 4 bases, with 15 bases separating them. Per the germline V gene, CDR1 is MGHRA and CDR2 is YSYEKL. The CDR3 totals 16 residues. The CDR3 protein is CASSHTRGSGTGELFF. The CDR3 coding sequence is TGCGCCAGCAGCCATACACGGGGGAGCGGCACCGGGGAGCTGTTTTTT.

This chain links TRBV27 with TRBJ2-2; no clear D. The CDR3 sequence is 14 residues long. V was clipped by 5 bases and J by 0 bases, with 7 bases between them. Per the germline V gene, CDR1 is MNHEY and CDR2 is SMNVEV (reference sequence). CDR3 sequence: CASSPGSNTGELFF. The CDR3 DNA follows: TGTGCCAGCAGTCCCGGATCGAACACCGGGGAGCTGTTTTTT.

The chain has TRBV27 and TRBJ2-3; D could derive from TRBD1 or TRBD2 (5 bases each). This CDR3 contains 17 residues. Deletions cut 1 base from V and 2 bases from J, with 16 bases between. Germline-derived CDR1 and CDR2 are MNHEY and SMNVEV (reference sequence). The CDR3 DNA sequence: TGTGCCAGCAGTTTATGGGGCGGGCCCAGTAACACAGATACGCAGTATTTT. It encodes CASSLWGGPSNTDTQYF.

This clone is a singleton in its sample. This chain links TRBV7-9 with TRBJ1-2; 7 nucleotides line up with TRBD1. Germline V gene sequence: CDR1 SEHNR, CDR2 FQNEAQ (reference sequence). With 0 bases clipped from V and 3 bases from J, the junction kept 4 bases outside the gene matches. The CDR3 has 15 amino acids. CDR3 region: CASSLAGGIYYGYTF. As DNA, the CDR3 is TGTGCCAGCAGCTTAGCAGGGGGCATATACTATGGCTACACCTTC.

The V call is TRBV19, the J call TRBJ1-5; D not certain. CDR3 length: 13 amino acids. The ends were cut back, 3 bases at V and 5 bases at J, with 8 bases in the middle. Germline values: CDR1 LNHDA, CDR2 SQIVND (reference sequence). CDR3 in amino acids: CASSISSYQPQHF. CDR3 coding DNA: TGTGCCAGTAGTATCTCCAGTTATCAGCCCCAGCATTTT.

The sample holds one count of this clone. CDR3 sequence: CASSKVLYNEQFF. In DNA, the CDR3 is TGTGCCAGCAGCAAGGTCCTTTACAATGAGCAGTTCTTC. The V and J genes are TRBV21-1 and TRBJ2-1. TRBV21-1 counts as a pseudogene. The CDR3 sequence is 13 residues long.

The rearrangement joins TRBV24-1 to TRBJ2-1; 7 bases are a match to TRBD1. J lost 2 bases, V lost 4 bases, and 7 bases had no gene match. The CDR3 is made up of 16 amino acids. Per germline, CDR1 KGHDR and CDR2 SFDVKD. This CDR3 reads CATSDPRDSTYNEQFF. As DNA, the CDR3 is TGTGCCACCAGTGACCCCCGGGACAGCACCTACAATGAGCAGTTCTTC.

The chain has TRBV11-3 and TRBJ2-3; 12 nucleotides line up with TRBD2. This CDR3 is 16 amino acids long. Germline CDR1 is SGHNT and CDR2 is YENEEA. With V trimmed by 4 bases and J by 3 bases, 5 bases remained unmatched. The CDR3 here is CASSSRTSGNTDTQYF. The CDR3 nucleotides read TGTGCCAGCAGCTCAAGGACTAGCGGGAATACAGATACGCAGTATTTT.

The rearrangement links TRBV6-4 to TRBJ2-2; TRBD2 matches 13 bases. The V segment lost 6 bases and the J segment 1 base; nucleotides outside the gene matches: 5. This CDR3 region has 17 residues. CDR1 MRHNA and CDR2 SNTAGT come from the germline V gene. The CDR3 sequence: CASSRTSGGQNTGELFF. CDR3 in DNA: TGTGCCAGCAGCCGGACTAGCGGGGGCCAGAACACCGGGGAGCTGTTTTTT.

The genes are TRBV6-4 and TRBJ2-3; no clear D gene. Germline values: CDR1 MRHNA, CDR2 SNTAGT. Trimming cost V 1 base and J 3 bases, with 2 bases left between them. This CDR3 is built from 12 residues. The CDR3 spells CASSDFTDTQYF. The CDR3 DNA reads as TGTGCCAGCAGTGACTTTACAGATACGCAGTATTTT.

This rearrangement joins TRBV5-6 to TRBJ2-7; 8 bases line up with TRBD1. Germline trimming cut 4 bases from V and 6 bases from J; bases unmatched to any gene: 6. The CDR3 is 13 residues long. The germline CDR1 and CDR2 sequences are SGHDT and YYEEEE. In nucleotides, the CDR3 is TGTGCCAGCAGCCAGCAGGGGGCATCCGAGCAGTACTTC. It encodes CASSQQGASEQYF.

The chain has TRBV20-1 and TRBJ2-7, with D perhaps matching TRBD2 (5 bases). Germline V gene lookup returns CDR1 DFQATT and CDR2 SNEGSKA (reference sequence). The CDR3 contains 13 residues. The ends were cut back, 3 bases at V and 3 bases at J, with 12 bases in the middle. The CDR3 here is CSASDSAGYEQYV. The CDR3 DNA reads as TGCAGTGCTAGTGATAGCGCGGGCTACGAGCAGTACGTC.

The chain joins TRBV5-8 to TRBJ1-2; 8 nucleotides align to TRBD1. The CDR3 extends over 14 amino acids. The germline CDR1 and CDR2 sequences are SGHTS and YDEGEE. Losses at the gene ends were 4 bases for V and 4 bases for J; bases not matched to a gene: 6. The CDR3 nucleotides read TGTGCCAGCAGCCGACAGGGGAGCTCCTATGGCTACACCTTC. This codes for CASSRQGSSYGYTF.

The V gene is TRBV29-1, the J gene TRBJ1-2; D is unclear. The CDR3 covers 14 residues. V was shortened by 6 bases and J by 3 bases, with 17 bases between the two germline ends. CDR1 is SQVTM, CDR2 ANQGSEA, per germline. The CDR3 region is CSVDKVYRDYGYTF. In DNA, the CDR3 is TGCAGCGTCGACAAGGTTTACAGAGACTATGGCTACACCTTC.

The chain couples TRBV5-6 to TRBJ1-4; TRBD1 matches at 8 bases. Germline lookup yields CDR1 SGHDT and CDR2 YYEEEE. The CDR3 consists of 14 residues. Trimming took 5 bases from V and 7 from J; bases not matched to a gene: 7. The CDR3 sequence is CASRQTGDSEKLFF. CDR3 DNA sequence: TGTGCCAGCAGACAGACAGGGGACTCTGAAAAACTGTTTTTT.

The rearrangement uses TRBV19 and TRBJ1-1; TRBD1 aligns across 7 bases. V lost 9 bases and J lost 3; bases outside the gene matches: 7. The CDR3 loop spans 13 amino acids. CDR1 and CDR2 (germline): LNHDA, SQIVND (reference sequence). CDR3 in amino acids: CASGRQGDTEAFF. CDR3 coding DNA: TGTGCCAGCGGAAGACAGGGCGACACTGAAGCTTTCTTT.